A single sample gave rise to the 13 T cell receptor beta chains below, sequenced in a study of cytomegalovirus exposure and HLA in healthy donors. The PCR made use of 60 Vbeta and 13 Jbeta primers. Sequenced by immunoSEQ multiplex PCR; TCRdb stores in-frame clones only, minus some. This sample yields around 170,000 clones, of which over 80% are seen a single time; 1.5% to 1.7% belongs to the top ten. The sample was PBMCs. The receptors here all came from a woman aged 18-29 years in good health and CMV-seronegative.

V usage is TRBV5-5 and J usage is TRBJ1-3; D is ambiguous. Trimming stripped 0 bases from V and 1 base from J, with 8 bases between. CDR3 length: 15 amino acids. Germline V lookup: CDR1 SGHKS, CDR2 YYEKEE (reference sequence). The CDR3 loop reads CASSLVSRSGNTIYF. For the CDR3, the DNA is TGTGCCAGCAGCTTGGTTTCTCGGTCTGGAAACACCATATATTTT.

The table lists this clone with a count of one. In the same sample, other DNA sequences code for this CDR3. CDR3 DNA: TGTGCCAGCTCACTTAGCTCCTATAATTCACCCCTCCACTTT. Protein: CASSLSSYNSPLHF. J is TRBJ1-6 and V is TRBV18; D gene uncertain. The CDR3 is 14 amino acids. The germline V gene has CDR1 KGHSH and CDR2 LQKENI. The V end lost 4 bases, the J end lost 0 bases, and 4 bases lay between the germline ends.

The chain carries TRBV6-4 and TRBJ2-7, with 8 positions matching TRBD2. CDR1 is MRHNA, CDR2 SNTAGT, per germline. V trimming: 4 bases; J trimming: 3 bases; junction bases outside the gene matches: 2. This CDR3 spans 13 amino acids. As DNA, the CDR3 is TGTGCCAGCAGTGCCGGGACTAGCTACGAGCAGTACTTC. Encoded protein: CASSAGTSYEQYF.

The rearrangement uses TRBV6-4 and TRBJ1-5; 7 bases map to TRBD1. J gave up 3 bases and V 6 bases, and 5 bases lay outside the gene matches. Germline values: CDR1 MRHNA, CDR2 SNTAGT. The CDR3 consists of 14 residues. CDR3: CASSEQGNNQPQHF. The CDR3 DNA reads TGTGCCAGCAGCGAACAGGGGAACAATCAGCCCCAGCATTTT.

The chain links TRBV2 to TRBJ2-7; TRBD1 is a possible D gene (6 bases). This CDR3 has 14 residues. V shed 4 bases and J shed 7 bases, with 17 bases lying between them. Germline V gene data show CDR1 as SNHLY and CDR2 as FYNNEI. The CDR3 nucleotides are TGTGCCAGCAGTGTCGCCACAGGGAAGGGGGAGCAGTACTTC. This translates into CASSVATGKGEQYF. Full variable domain (missing parts from reference TRBV2 and TRBJ2-7): EPEVTQTPSHQVTQMGQEVILRCVPISNHLYFYWYRQILGQKVEFLVSFYNNEISEKSEIFDDQFSVERPDGSNFTLKIRSTKLEDSAMYFCASSVATGKGEQYFGPGTRLTVT.

The chain joins TRBV28 to TRBJ1-2; D possibly corresponds to TRBD1 (5 bases). Germline CDR1 and CDR2: MDHEN and SYDVKM. The V and J ends lost 2 bases and 3 bases respectively, with 10 bases between them. This CDR3 spans 14 amino acids. CDR3 amino acids: CASSLGAGYYGYTF. The CDR3, as DNA: TGTGCCAGCAGTTTAGGGGCAGGGTACTATGGCTACACCTTC.

The V call is TRBV6-1, the J call TRBJ1-6; D not certain. V lost 8 bases, J lost 8 bases, and 10 bases lay in between. This CDR3 has 12 residues. Germline loops: CDR1 MNHNS, CDR2 SASEGT. CDR3 protein: CASGLVDSPLHF. The CDR3 nucleotides are TGTGCCAGCGGGCTGGTCGATTCACCCCTCCACTTT.

This clone showed up just once. This chain connects TRBV29-1 to TRBJ1-1, with 7 bases fitting TRBD1. Per germline, CDR1 SQVTM and CDR2 ANQGSEA. This CDR3 has 12 amino acids. V dropped 7 bases and J dropped 6; count of bases not matched to a gene: 8. The CDR3 region is CSGTKQGSEAFF. The CDR3, as DNA: TGCAGCGGGACAAAACAGGGGTCTGAAGCTTTCTTT.

V is TRBV6-1 and J is TRBJ2-5; 10 bases agree with TRBD1. CDR1 and CDR2 from the germline V gene are MNHNS and SASEGT. This CDR3 is built from 15 residues. V lost 3 bases, J lost 5 bases, and 6 bases stayed unmatched. The CDR3 protein is CASSEQTGGYETQYF. The CDR3 coding sequence is TGTGCCAGCAGTGAGCAGACAGGGGGCTATGAGACCCAGTACTTC.

The rearrangement uses TRBV5-1 and TRBJ2-7; 7 bases map to TRBD1. Trimming took 0 bases from V and 0 from J; bases not matched to a gene: 9. CDR1 and CDR2 from the germline V gene are SGHRS and YFSETQ. The CDR3 has 17 amino acids. The CDR3: CASSLGGTAGPSYEQYF. DNA of the CDR3: TGCGCCAGCAGCTTGGGGGGGACAGCCGGGCCCTCCTACGAGCAGTACTTC.

The chain employs TRBV30 and TRBJ1-1, with D uncertain. This CDR3 spans 14 amino acids. Germline V lookup: CDR1 GTSNPN, CDR2 SVGIG (reference sequence). Deletions cut 0 bases from V and 0 bases from J, with 8 bases between. The CDR3 DNA reads as TGTGCCTGGAGTGTAAACACCTTGAACACTGAAGCTTTCTTT. Amino acids: CAWSVNTLNTEAFF.

V is TRBV7-9 and J is TRBJ1-1, with a tentative D call TRBD1 (6 bases). The CDR3 is 11 amino acids. Germline assignment: CDR1 SEHNR and CDR2 FQNEAQ (reference sequence). V shed 5 bases and J shed 8 bases, with 9 bases lying between them. CDR3 in DNA: TGTGCCAGCAGCGCTGGACAGGAAGCTTTCTTT. This codes for CASSAGQEAFF. Supplemented by reference TRBV7-9 and TRBJ1-1, the full variable domain reads DTGVSQNPRHKITKRGQNVTFRCDPISEHNRLYWYRQTLGQGPEFLTYFQNEAQLEKSRLLSDRFSAERPKGSFSTLEIQRTEQGDSAMYLCASSAGQEAFFGQGTRLTVV.

This clone showed up just once. This chain uses TRBV10-1 with TRBJ2-7; TRBD1 matches 7 bases. The trim removed 5 bases at V and 1 base at J, leaving 2 bases unmatched. Germline CDR1 is WNHNN and CDR2 is SYGVQD (reference sequence). The CDR3 contains 13 residues. CDR3 nucleotides: TGCGCCAGCAGTAAGGGACAGTCCTACGAGCAGTACTTC. The encoded protein is CASSKGQSYEQYF.